These 14 T cell receptor beta chains share one sample of origin, sequenced in a study of blood T cells in healthy people across ages. A J-beta primer mix and a sample-barcoded 5' primer were used in a second PCR of roughly 7 to 12 cycles. One entry per CDR3 protein results from TCRdb running MiXCR on the 5' RACE reads. Found here are 800,000 to 1,300,000 distinct CDR3 sequences, roughly a quarter of them singletons; the top ten hold approximately 0.71%. This sample also appeared in a second study, on T cells of mothers and their children.

Sequencing was carried out using blood. Receptors originate from a girl aged 2-9 years in good health.

The table lists this clonotype with a few counts. V gene TRBV12-3 or TRBV12-4 combines with J gene TRBJ2-4; D is undetermined. CDR3 length: 13 residues. Trimming left V 7 bases short and J 6 bases short, with 13 bases between. DNA of the CDR3: TGTGCCAGCAAACTCAGCACTTTAAACATTCAGTACTTC. It is translated as CASKLSTLNIQYF.

This clonotype has only one observation. This chain uses TRBV5-1 with TRBJ2-3; tentatively, D is TRBD1 (5 bases). CDR1 and CDR2 (germline): SGHRS, YFSETQ. The V end lost 0 bases, the J end lost 7 bases, and 15 bases lay between the germline ends. The CDR3 covers 15 residues. CDR3 coding DNA: TGCGCCAGCAGCTTGGAACAGGCCTCACCCTATACGCAGTATTTT. Its protein is CASSLEQASPYTQYF.

This clonotype occurred a few times. This chain connects TRBV6-1 to TRBJ1-2, with TRBD1 matching over 10 bases. V trimming: 10 bases; J trimming: 8 bases; junction bases outside the gene matches: 16. The CDR3 contains 15 residues. CDR1 is MNHNS and CDR2 is SASEGT in the germline V gene. Here the CDR3 reads CANRESTGGVKGYTF. Written as DNA, the CDR3 is TGTGCCAACAGGGAATCGACAGGGGGCGTGAAAGGCTACACCTTC.

The chain couples TRBV27 to TRBJ2-1; 7 bases are a match to TRBD1. The tail of the sequence fits TRBJ2-7 better, so the J call may be wrong. There are 14 residues in the CDR3. In germline, CDR1 is MNHEY, CDR2 SMNVEV (reference sequence). CDR3 in amino acids: CASSKQGRSYEQYF. The CDR3 nucleotides are TGTGCCAGCAGTAAACAGGGGAGATCCTACGAGCAGTACTTC.

In its sample, this clonotype was seen once. The V and J genes are TRBV4-1 and TRBJ2-5, with 7 bases that match TRBD2. The assigned J gene may be wrong: the sequence end matches TRBJ2-1 better. CDR1 MGHRA and CDR2 YSYEKL come from the germline V gene. The CDR3 length is 15 residues. The CDR3 loop is CASSLGTTTYNEQFF. The CDR3 region has the DNA TGCGCCAGCAGCCTTGGGACTACTACCTACAATGAGCAGTTCTTC.

This clonotype came up a few times. The gene calls are TRBV7-9 and TRBJ2-1, with no clear D. Trimming shortened V by 5 bases and J by 7 bases, and 12 bases separated the two germline ends. Germline V gene data show CDR1 as SEHNR and CDR2 as FQNEAQ (reference sequence). CDR3 size: 13 residues. The CDR3 sequence: CASSPWTANEQFF. The CDR3, as DNA: TGTGCCAGCAGCCCCTGGACGGCTAATGAGCAGTTCTTC.

This clonotype appeared once. V and J are TRBV12-3 or TRBV12-4 and TRBJ2-7, with D perhaps matching TRBD2 (7 bases). The CDR3 is 14 residues long. V was cut by 7 bases and J by 6 bases, with 19 bases left in between. This chain's CDR3 is CASIKDGGRGEQYF. CDR3 DNA sequence: TGTGCCAGCATCAAAGACGGGGGGCGCGGCGAGCAGTACTTC.

The chain has TRBV10-3 and TRBJ2-5, with 8 bases identical to TRBD1. This CDR3 contains 14 residues. CDR1 and CDR2 (germline): ENHRY, SYGVKD. The V and J ends lost 2 bases and 4 bases, in that order; junction bases with no gene match: 3. This CDR3 is CAISETGQGETQYF. CDR3 DNA: TGTGCCATCAGTGAGACCGGACAGGGAGAGACCCAGTACTTC.

The rearrangement uses TRBV6-2 or TRBV6-3 and TRBJ1-4; 10 bases are shared with TRBD1. The CDR3 loop spans 24 amino acids. Germline CDR1 reads MNHEY; CDR2 reads SVGEGT. V was pared by 6 bases and J by 2 bases, with 30 bases of the junction left unmatched. As DNA, the CDR3 is TGTGCCAGCAGGAGCAGGGGACAGGGGATGAAGAAGGCACTCGGTCGGGACACTAATGAAAAACTGTTTTTT. Protein product: CASRSRGQGMKKALGRDTNEKLFF.

This clonotype was counted between two and nine times. The chain employs TRBV12-3 or TRBV12-4 and TRBJ1-2; the D is unclear. The CDR3 runs to 13 residues. V was clipped by 3 bases and J by 6 bases, with 11 bases between them. The CDR3 protein is CASSFGRPDGYTF. For the CDR3, the DNA is TGTGCCAGCAGTTTTGGTAGGCCCGATGGCTACACCTTC.

The rearrangement links TRBV14 to TRBJ2-6; maybe TRBD1 (5 bases). The CDR3 consists of 19 residues. Trimming took off 1 base at V and 2 bases at J, with 18 bases between the two ends. Per germline, CDR1 SGHDN and CDR2 FVKESK. The DNA of the CDR3 is TGTGCCAGCAGCCAAGGGATGGGGCGAGCTACCCCTGGGGCCAACGTCCTGACTTTC. This translates into CASSQGMGRATPGANVLTF.

V gene TRBV7-9 combines with J gene TRBJ2-3, with TRBD2 matching over 13 bases. In germline, CDR1 is SEHNR, CDR2 FQNEAQ (reference sequence). The V segment lost 5 bases and the J segment 4 bases; nucleotides outside the gene matches: 12. The CDR3 runs 18 residues. The CDR3: CASSLIPGTSGDADTQYF. The CDR3 DNA reads TGTGCCAGCAGCCTCATCCCTGGGACTAGCGGGGACGCAGATACGCAGTATTTT.

The genes are TRBV11-2 and TRBJ2-5; D remains unclear. V was shortened by 3 bases and J by 1 base, with 9 bases between the two germline ends. Germline V gene lookup returns CDR1 SGHAT and CDR2 FQNNGV. This CDR3 has 14 amino acids. CDR3 DNA: TGTGCCAGCAGCTTCGAACAGACCCAAGAGACCCAGTACTTC. Amino acid sequence: CASSFEQTQETQYF.

This clonotype was observed a few times. The V and J genes are TRBV12-5 and TRBJ2-2; 7 bases line up with TRBD2. The CDR3 runs 13 residues. The ends lost 6 bases at V and 7 bases at J; junction bases unmatched: 5. The germline V gene has CDR1 LGHNT and CDR2 FRNRAP. The CDR3 spells CASGYLAVGELFF. The CDR3 DNA sequence: TGTGCTAGTGGATATCTAGCGGTCGGGGAGCTGTTTTTT.